A single sample is the source of the 23 T cell receptor beta chains below, sequenced in a study of blood T cell repertoires in COVID-19. This table comes from immunoSEQ multiplex PCR, and its TCRdb copy is limited to in-frame clones, with some not included. The sample holds about 180,000 clones, roughly 89% seen once. Sequencing was done on a sample of PBMCs or T cells enriched from blood (not recorded which). The receptors derive from a woman aged 40 to 49 with acute COVID-19.

The CDR3 nucleotides are TGTGCCAGCAGTGACCACCCAGGGTTCCCTAATGAAAAACTGTTTTTT. This codes for CASSDHPGFPNEKLFF. This chain connects TRBV25-1 to TRBJ1-4, with D perhaps TRBD1 (5 bases). CDR3 length equals 16 residues. CDR1 is MGHDK, CDR2 SYGVNS, per germline. Trimming removed 3 bases from V and 3 bases from J, with 14 bases in between. The entire variable domain, with the rest obtained from reference TRBV25-1 and TRBJ1-4, is as follows: EADIYQTPRYLVIGTGKKITLECSQTMGHDKMYWYQQDPGMELHLIHYSYGVNSTEKGDLSSESTVSRIRTEHFPLTLESARPSHTSQYLCASSDHPGFPNEKLFFGSGTQLSVL.

The J gene is TRBJ2-1, the V gene TRBV5-1; D unresolved. The CDR3 is 16 residues long. Germline CDR1 is SGHRS and CDR2 is YFSETQ. The ends were cut back, 5 bases at V and 1 base at J, with 16 bases in the middle. CDR3 in amino acids: CASRTSPGRSYNEQFF. In DNA form, the CDR3 reads TGCGCCAGCAGGACGTCGCCCGGCAGGTCCTACAATGAGCAGTTCTTC.

The rearrangement uses TRBV27 and TRBJ1-1, with D unclear. Trimming shortened V by 1 base and J by 3 bases, and 6 bases separated the two germline ends. CDR3 length: 13 residues. Germline V gene sequence: CDR1 MNHEY, CDR2 SMNVEV (reference sequence). CDR3 nucleotide sequence: TGTGCCAGCAGTTTATGGGCCTACACTGAAGCTTTCTTT. It encodes CASSLWAYTEAFF.

The chain carries TRBV3-1 (or the pseudogene TRBV3-2) and TRBJ2-1; D unclear. The V end lost 1 base, the J end lost 8 bases, and 9 bases lay between the germline ends. The CDR3 sequence is 13 residues long. Per the germline V gene, CDR1 is LGHDT and CDR2 is YNNKEL (reference sequence). CDR3 amino acids: CASSQVLSDEQFF. CDR3 sequence (DNA): TGTGCCAGCAGCCAAGTTCTTTCCGATGAGCAGTTCTTC.

V and J are TRBV27 and TRBJ1-1, with 9 bases aligning to TRBD1. This CDR3 contains 17 residues. Germline V gene lookup returns CDR1 MNHEY and CDR2 SMNVEV (reference sequence). Losses at the gene ends were 2 bases for V and 11 bases for J; bases not matched to a gene: 18. The CDR3 DNA follows: TGTGCCAGCAGTTTAACCGGGACAGGGTCCGATTTAGGTAAGGCTTTCTTT. Protein: CASSLTGTGSDLGKAFF.

The chain employs TRBV6-5 and TRBJ2-7; 7 nucleotides line up with TRBD1. CDR1 MNHEY and CDR2 SVGAGI come from the germline V gene. The ends lost 3 bases at V and 5 bases at J; junction bases unmatched: 10. This CDR3 has 15 residues. CDR3 DNA sequence: TGTGCCAGCAGTTATTCCGACAGGGACCGGGACGAGCAGTACTTC. Protein: CASSYSDRDRDEQYF.

The gene calls are TRBV2 and TRBJ1-2, with D perhaps matching TRBD1 (6 bases). Germline loops: CDR1 SNHLY, CDR2 FYNNEI. Trimming left V 7 bases short and J 0 bases short, with 15 bases between. This CDR3 region has 15 residues. The CDR3: CASITMRTANYGYTF. The DNA for the CDR3 is TGTGCCAGCATTACTATGAGGACAGCTAACTATGGCTACACCTTC.

In this sample, this clone turned up a few times. This chain connects TRBV11-3 to TRBJ2-1; perhaps TRBD2 as D (6 bases). Germline CDR1 and CDR2: SGHNT and YENEEA. The V gene lost 5 bases and the J gene lost 10 bases, with 30 bases spanning the gap. The CDR3 is 18 amino acids. CDR3 DNA sequence: TGTGCCAGCAGCGGAGGGACTGTACCGAGTACAATGAGCGCGGAGCAGTTCTTC. This gives the protein CASSGGTVPSTMSAEQFF. The variable domain in full, completed from reference TRBV11-3 and TRBJ2-1, reads EAGVVQSPRYKIIEKKQPVAFWCNPISGHNTLYWYLQNLGQGPELLIRYENEEAVDDSQLPKDRFSAERLKGVDSTLKIQPAELGDSAVYLCASSGGTVPSTMSAEQFFGPGTRLTVL.

Points on this clone: The sample has other DNA sequences that encode this CDR3 too. This rearrangement joins TRBV7-9 to TRBJ1-1; D is unclear. The CDR3 runs 13 residues. Deletions cut 1 base from V and 4 bases from J, with 7 bases between. Germline CDR1 reads SEHNR; CDR2 reads FQNEAQ (reference sequence). In DNA, the CDR3 is TGTGCCAGCAGCTTAGAGGGAGGCACTGAAGCTTTCTTT. Amino acid sequence: CASSLEGGTEAFF.

This chain uses TRBV6-6 with TRBJ2-7; 7 nucleotides align to TRBD1. CDR3 length: 12 amino acids. The V segment lost 6 bases and the J segment 6 bases; nucleotides outside the gene matches: 5. Germline loops: CDR1 MNHNY, CDR2 SVGAGI (reference sequence). This chain's CDR3 is CASSKTGVEQYF. In DNA form, the CDR3 reads TGTGCCAGCAGCAAAACAGGGGTCGAGCAGTACTTC.

With regard to this clone: Its ends do not fully match the called genes, so a read error is possible. The genes are TRBV7-7 and TRBJ2-7; weak D call: TRBD1 (7 bases). Germline CDR1 reads SSHAT; CDR2 reads FNYEAQ (reference sequence). The CDR3 consists of 15 residues. The CDR3 region has the DNA TGTGCTAGCAGCCTCAGACAGGGAGGTCCCTACGAGCAGTACTTC. Amino acid sequence: CASSLRQGGPYEQYF. Complete variable domain (other parts from reference TRBV7-7 and TRBJ2-7): GAGVSQSPRYKVTKRGQDVTLRCDPISSHATLYWYQQALGQGPEFLTYFNYEAQPDKSGLPSDRFSAERPEGSISTLTIQRTEQRDSAMYRCASSLRQGGPYEQYFGPGTRLTVT.

The genes are TRBV27 and TRBJ1-6; D is possibly TRBD1 (6 bases). The V gene lost 3 bases and the J gene lost 10 bases, with 13 bases spanning the gap. The CDR3 extends over 14 amino acids. The V gene's germline CDR1 is MNHEY and CDR2 SMNVEV (reference sequence). Here the CDR3 DNA reads TGTGCCAGCAGTTTCAGCAGGGGTGAATCACCCCTCCACTTT. Its protein product is CASSFSRGESPLHF.

The chain couples TRBV6-5 to TRBJ2-3; D is ambiguous. V was clipped by 6 bases and J by 1 base, with 14 bases between them. This CDR3 is 15 amino acids long. Germline V gene lookup returns CDR1 MNHEY and CDR2 SVGAGI. DNA for the CDR3: TGTGCCAGCAGAAGACTTAGCAGCGGCACAGATACGCAGTATTTT. Its protein product is CASRRLSSGTDTQYF.

This clone came up a few times. The chain uses TRBV5-4 and TRBJ2-7, with TRBD1 identical over 7 bases. This CDR3 is built from 13 residues. V trimming: 2 bases; J trimming: 7 bases; junction bases outside the gene matches: 6. Looked up from germline, CDR1 is SGHNT and CDR2 is YYREEE (reference sequence). This CDR3 is CASSFKGGWEQYF. CDR3 coding DNA: TGTGCCAGCAGCTTCAAAGGGGGCTGGGAGCAGTACTTC.

J is TRBJ2-1 and V is TRBV7-9, with 15 bases lining up with TRBD2. Germline V gives CDR1 SEHNR, CDR2 FQNEAQ (reference sequence). J gave up 8 bases and V 7 bases, and 6 bases lay outside the gene matches. There are 15 residues in the CDR3. CDR3 DNA: TGTGCCAGCAACCTATGGACTAGCGGGGGGGATGAGCAGTTCTTC. Amino acids: CASNLWTSGGDEQFF. Complete variable domain (other parts from reference TRBV7-9 and TRBJ2-1): DTGVSQNPRHKITKRGQNVTFRCDPISEHNRLYWYRQTLGQGPEFLTYFQNEAQLEKSRLLSDRFSAERPKGSFSTLEIQRTEQGDSAMYLCASNLWTSGGDEQFFGPGTRLTVL.

This clone was detected once. The genes are TRBV7-9 and TRBJ1-4; 7 bases line up with TRBD1. Germline V gene sequence: CDR1 SEHNR, CDR2 FQNEAQ (reference sequence). J was trimmed by 6 bases and V by 8 bases; bases with no gene match: 3. The CDR3 is made up of 12 amino acids. The CDR3 bases are TGTGCCAGCCAGGGGGTGGATGAAAAACTGTTTTTT. Its protein is CASQGVDEKLFF.

The chain is built from TRBV30 and TRBJ1-1; a possible D gene is TRBD1 (5 bases). CDR3 size: 15 residues. With 2 bases removed from V and 1 base from J, the gap between germline ends came to 14 bases. CDR1 and CDR2 from the germline V gene are GTSNPN and SVGIG (reference sequence). The CDR3 loop reads CAWSPIDRRNTEAFF. CDR3 nucleotides: TGTGCCTGGAGTCCTATTGACAGACGGAACACTGAAGCTTTCTTT.

J is TRBJ2-3 and V is TRBV5-4; 16 positions agree with TRBD2. This CDR3 is 19 amino acids long. The V and J ends lost 5 bases and 0 bases, in that order; junction bases with no gene match: 9. The germline V gene has CDR1 SGHNT and CDR2 YYREEE (reference sequence). DNA for the CDR3: TGTGCCAGCAGTAGACCGGGACTAGCGGGGGGGCCTAGCACAGATACGCAGTATTTT. This codes for CASSRPGLAGGPSTDTQYF. The variable domain in full, with the rest retrieved from reference TRBV5-4 and TRBJ2-3, is ETGVTQSPTHLIKTRGQQVTLRCSSQSGHNTVSWYQQALGQGPQFIFQYYREEENGRGNFPPRFSGLQFPNYSSELNVNALELDDSALYLCASSRPGLAGGPSTDTQYFGPGTRLTVL.

V gene TRBV24-1 combines with J gene TRBJ2-3; 16 bases are shared with TRBD2. CDR3 length equals 19 residues. Germline V CDR1 and CDR2: KGHDR, SFDVKD. Trimming cost V 0 bases and J 2 bases; bases outside gene matches: 4. The CDR3 region is CATSDLGTSGGENTDTQYF. The CDR3 DNA reads as TGTGCCACCAGTGATTTGGGGACTAGCGGGGGGGAAAACACAGATACGCAGTATTTT.

The chain joins TRBV4-2 to TRBJ2-1; TRBD2 is a possible D gene (5 bases). CDR3 length equals 14 residues. Trimming shortened V by 1 base and J by 9 bases, and 13 bases separated the two germline ends. The germline V gene encodes CDR1 LGHNA and CDR2 YNFKEQ. The CDR3 coding sequence is TGTGCCAGCAGCCAAGTGCTACTAGTTGCTGAGCAGTTCTTC. Encoded protein: CASSQVLLVAEQFF.

The chain is built from TRBV4-1 and TRBJ2-2, with D maybe TRBD2 (5 bases). CDR3 length equals 18 residues. V lost 0 bases to trimming and J lost 2 bases, with 16 bases between them. The germline gives CDR1 MGHRA, CDR2 YSYEKL. In DNA, the CDR3 is TGCGCCAGCAGCCAAGATCTGTTCGGGCTAGCTAACACCGGGGAGCTGTTTTTT. It codes for CASSQDLFGLANTGELFF.

The chain joins TRBV3-1 (or the pseudogene TRBV3-2) to TRBJ2-1, with 8 positions matching TRBD2. CDR3 length equals 18 residues. Germline V gene lookup returns CDR1 LGHDT and CDR2 YNNKEL (reference sequence). Trimming cost V 1 base and J 2 bases; bases outside gene matches: 10. The chain's CDR3 is CASSQVFQSGGPYNEQFF. The CDR3 DNA is TGTGCCAGCAGCCAAGTATTCCAGAGCGGGGGACCCTACAATGAGCAGTTCTTC.

The chain links TRBV27 to TRBJ2-5, with 9 bases that match TRBD2. J was trimmed by 5 bases and V by 6 bases; bases with no gene match: 7. The CDR3 runs to 14 residues. The germline V gene encodes CDR1 MNHEY and CDR2 SMNVEV (reference sequence). This chain's CDR3 is CASRGLALGETQYF. The DNA of the CDR3 is TGTGCCAGCAGGGGACTAGCTTTGGGGGAGACCCAGTACTTC.